Listed here are 32 T cell receptor beta chains from one sample, sequenced in a study of blood T cells in healthy people across ages. Combining a sample-barcoded 5' primer with a J-beta primer mix, a second PCR ran for roughly 7 to 11 cycles. TCRdb reprocessed the 5' RACE reads via MiXCR and lists one record per CDR3 protein. Seen here are about a million distinct CDR3 sequences, about 44% observed once, and the top ten hold over 10%. Sample: blood. These receptors were collected from a man aged 25 to 40 in good health.

V gene TRBV11-2 combines with J gene TRBJ2-5; 7 bases map to TRBD1. V was pared by 0 bases and J by 1 base, with 2 bases of the junction left unmatched. Germline V lookup: CDR1 SGHAT, CDR2 FQNNGV. CDR3 length: 15 residues. CDR3 sequence reads: CASSLDWTGQETQYF. The CDR3 DNA reads as TGTGCCAGCAGCTTAGATTGGACAGGCCAAGAGACCCAGTACTTC.

The chain has TRBV5-1 and TRBJ2-3; 14 bases are shared with TRBD2. The CDR3 has 18 residues. Looked up from germline, CDR1 is SGHRS and CDR2 is YFSETQ. V shed 0 bases and J 0 bases; nucleotides not matched to a gene: 3. The CDR3 sequence: CASSLGTSGGLSTDTQYF. CDR3 nucleotides: TGCGCCAGCAGCTTGGGGACTAGCGGGGGGCTTAGCACAGATACGCAGTATTTT.

This clonotype turned up a few times. The chain has TRBV6-5 and TRBJ2-1; the D is unclear. CDR3 length: 13 residues. V shed 4 bases and J shed 4 bases, with 8 bases lying between them. Germline assignment: CDR1 MNHEY and CDR2 SVGAGI. DNA for the CDR3: TGTGCCAGCAGTTCAGTGGAGTACAATGAGCAGTTCTTC. Translating it yields CASSSVEYNEQFF.

The chain uses TRBV20-1 and TRBJ1-2, with D uncertain. The germline gives CDR1 DFQATT, CDR2 SNEGSKA (reference sequence). V lost 2 bases, J lost 13 bases, and 14 bases lay in between. CDR3 length: 11 amino acids. CDR3 in amino acids: CSARSPRKITF. In nucleotides, the CDR3 is TGCAGTGCTAGATCGCCCCGCAAGATCACCTTC.

In this sample, this clonotype turned up a few times. This rearrangement joins TRBV29-1 to TRBJ1-2, with 9 bases identical to TRBD1. After removal of 8 bases from V and 4 bases from J, the junction contained 11 bases not matched to a gene. The germline V gene encodes CDR1 SQVTM and CDR2 ANQGSEA. The CDR3 runs 14 residues. In DNA form, the CDR3 reads TGCAGCTCCGCCGCCGGACAGGGGACCTATGGCTACACCTTC. Encoded protein: CSSAAGQGTYGYTF.

This clonotype was detected only a few times. The chain employs TRBV5-1 and TRBJ2-3; 9 positions agree with TRBD2. The CDR3 contains 15 residues. In germline, CDR1 is SGHRS, CDR2 YFSETQ. V gave up 7 bases and J gave up 2 bases; unmatched junction bases: 8. CDR3 DNA sequence: TGCGCCAGCGGAGGTAGCGGGGGCCCCACAGATACGCAGTATTTT. This translates into CASGGSGGPTDTQYF.

The CDR3 spells CASSNEGLGAFF. Written as DNA, the CDR3 is TGTGCCAGCAGCAACGAGGGTCTTGGAGCTTTCTTT. This sequence joins TRBV21-1 and TRBJ1-1. TRBV21-1 is an annotated pseudogene. The CDR3 runs 12 residues.

CDR3 bases: TGTGCCAGCAGCTTCGGACAGGAGGTTGGGTACGGCTACACCTTC. As protein: CASSFGQEVGYGYTF. The rearrangement joins TRBV7-9 to TRBJ1-2; the match to TRBD1 covers 7 bases. The CDR3 covers 15 residues. The V segment lost 3 bases and the J segment 8 bases; nucleotides outside the gene matches: 12. Germline lookup yields CDR1 SEHNR and CDR2 FQNEAQ (reference sequence).

The V gene is TRBV6-2 or TRBV6-3, the J gene TRBJ1-2; D possibly corresponds to TRBD1 (5 bases). The germline gives CDR1 MNHEY, CDR2 SVGEGT. Trimming took 6 bases from V and 0 from J, leaving 11 bases between them. The CDR3 length is 14 residues. The CDR3 here is CASSPATANYGYTF. CDR3 DNA: TGTGCCAGCAGCCCCGCGACAGCTAACTATGGCTACACCTTC.

This chain links TRBV7-9 with TRBJ2-7, with TRBD2 matching over 10 bases. The CDR3 covers 18 residues. J was trimmed by 7 bases and V by 2 bases; bases with no gene match: 17. The germline V gene encodes CDR1 SEHNR and CDR2 FQNEAQ (reference sequence). This CDR3 reads CASSLTRGGLAGVGEQYF. CDR3 nucleotide sequence: TGTGCCAGCAGCTTAACCCGGGGTGGTCTAGCGGGAGTTGGGGAGCAGTACTTC.

V and J are TRBV6-2 or TRBV6-3 and TRBJ2-2; D call uncertain. The CDR3 loop spans 12 amino acids. V lost 1 base, J lost 5 bases, and 2 bases lay in between. Germline loops: CDR1 MNHEY, CDR2 SVGEGT. CDR3 DNA sequence: TGTGCCAGCAGTTACTGGACCGGGGAGCTGTTTTTT. Encoded protein: CASSYWTGELFF.

This clonotype was seen just once. The gene calls are TRBV20-1 and TRBJ2-3; 8 nucleotides match TRBD2. CDR1 is DFQATT, CDR2 SNEGSKA, per germline (reference sequence). The junction had 9 bases not matched to a gene; V was cut back by 2 bases and J by 5 bases. The CDR3 runs to 15 residues. Here the CDR3 reads CSARRLRGVGDTQYF. The CDR3 bases are TGCAGTGCTAGAAGGTTGCGGGGGGTCGGAGATACGCAGTATTTT.

The rearrangement uses TRBV28 and TRBJ2-2, with 7 bases that match TRBD1. CDR1 and CDR2 (germline): MDHEN, SYDVKM. The CDR3 spans 16 residues. The junction had 8 bases not matched to a gene; V was cut back by 2 bases and J by 5 bases. CDR3 region: CASSLLRDSVTGELFF. CDR3 DNA sequence: TGTGCCAGCAGTTTACTACGGGACAGCGTGACCGGGGAGCTGTTTTTT.

V gene TRBV20-1 combines with J gene TRBJ1-6; tentatively, D is TRBD1 (6 bases). The CDR3 consists of 12 residues. Trimming removed 4 bases at V and 7 bases at J, with 8 bases between. The V gene's germline CDR1 is DFQATT and CDR2 SNEGSKA (reference sequence). The CDR3 region is CSAKQGNSPLHF. The CDR3 DNA follows: TGCAGTGCTAAACAGGGAAATTCACCCCTCCACTTT.

This clonotype has more than one count but fewer than ten. This chain uses TRBV6-1 with TRBJ1-2, with D possibly TRBD1 on 6 matching bases. This CDR3 is 14 amino acids long. Germline CDR1 is MNHNS and CDR2 is SASEGT. V was shortened by 1 base and J by 2 bases, with 8 bases between the two germline ends. The CDR3 DNA reads TGTGCCAGCAGTGAAGTTCAGGGGAACTATGGCTACACCTTC. Translated: CASSEVQGNYGYTF.

This clonotype was observed a handful of times. The chain is built from TRBV11-2 and TRBJ2-7, with 13 bases identical to TRBD2. The better agreement between TRBJ2-4 and the DNA end casts doubt on the J call. This CDR3 is built from 17 residues. CDR1 SGHAT and CDR2 FQNNGV come from the germline V gene. CDR3: CASSLGTSGGPGDIQYF. DNA of the CDR3: TGTGCCAGCAGCTTAGGGACTAGCGGGGGCCCTGGTGACATTCAGTACTTC.

The V gene is TRBV25-1, the J gene TRBJ1-2, with a possible D match to TRBD1 (5 bases). Germline loops: CDR1 MGHDK, CDR2 SYGVNS. Trimming cost V 4 bases and J 4 bases, with 19 bases left between them. This CDR3 is 16 amino acids long. CDR3 in amino acids: CASSVALWQGSYGYTF. CDR3 bases: TGTGCCAGCAGTGTGGCGCTCTGGCAGGGAAGCTATGGCTACACCTTC.

V gene TRBV4-1 combines with J gene TRBJ2-5; tentative D call: TRBD2 (6 bases). Trimming took off 0 bases at V and 11 bases at J, with 13 bases between the two ends. CDR1 is MGHRA and CDR2 is YSYEKL in the germline V gene. This CDR3 is built from 13 residues. CDR3 DNA sequence: TGCGCCAGCAGCCAAGATGTCCTACGGGAGCAGTACTTC. Translating gives CASSQDVLREQYF.

This clonotype was seen more than once but under ten times. This chain connects TRBV6-2 or TRBV6-3 to TRBJ2-1; 13 bases are shared with TRBD2. The CDR3 is 15 residues long. Germline assignment: CDR1 MNHEY and CDR2 SVGEGT. With 5 bases clipped from V and 7 bases from J, the junction kept 5 bases outside the gene matches. The DNA of the CDR3 is TGTGCCAGCAGTCATACTAGCGGGGGGGCGAATGAGCAGTTCTTC. Its protein product is CASSHTSGGANEQFF.

The rearrangement joins TRBV12-3 or TRBV12-4 to TRBJ2-1; tentatively, D is TRBD1 (5 bases). CDR3 length: 15 amino acids. Trimming cost V 3 bases and J 4 bases, with 13 bases left between them. CDR3 amino acids: CASSLLPQEYNEQFF. CDR3 bases: TGTGCCAGCAGTTTGTTGCCACAGGAGTACAATGAGCAGTTCTTC.

This clonotype came up a few times. CDR3 nucleotides: TGTGCCAGCAGCCAAGAAGGGACAGGGTTCGATGAGCAGTTCTTC. Its protein is CASSQEGTGFDEQFF. The V gene is TRBV3-1, the J gene TRBJ2-1; 9 bases align to TRBD1. V gave up 0 bases and J gave up 8 bases; unmatched junction bases: 5. Per germline, CDR1 LGHDT and CDR2 YNNKEL (reference sequence). The CDR3 loop spans 15 amino acids.

The chain joins TRBV6-5 to TRBJ2-7, with 8 bases matching TRBD2. This CDR3 has 15 residues. Germline loops: CDR1 MNHEY, CDR2 SVGAGI. V lost 6 bases, J lost 2 bases, and 9 bases stayed unmatched. This CDR3 reads CASSAQAGGAYEQYF. The CDR3 region has the DNA TGTGCCAGCAGCGCTCAGGCGGGGGGCGCCTACGAGCAGTACTTC.

This clonotype was detected a few times. This chain uses TRBV5-5 with TRBJ2-4; possibly TRBD1 for D (6 bases). Per germline, CDR1 SGHKS and CDR2 YYEKEE (reference sequence). The CDR3 totals 15 residues. Deletions cut 2 bases from V and 0 bases from J, with 9 bases between. The CDR3 sequence is CASSFGTPAKNIQYF. The CDR3 region has the DNA TGTGCCAGCAGCTTCGGGACACCAGCCAAAAACATTCAGTACTTC.

The rearrangement joins TRBV10-3 to TRBJ2-3, with D uncertain. CDR1 and CDR2 (germline): ENHRY, SYGVKD. The V gene lost 11 bases and the J gene lost 0 bases, with 6 bases spanning the gap. This CDR3 is 11 amino acids long. CDR3 loop: CAAASTDTQYF. DNA of the CDR3: TGTGCCGCCGCTAGCACAGATACGCAGTATTTT.

As concerns this clonotype: The junction shows a germline mismatch at one end, possibly a read error. CDR3 protein: CATSRAGLRGDTQYF. DNA for the CDR3: TGTGCTACCAGCAGAGCGGGGCTCCGTGGGGATACGCAGTATTTT. This rearrangement joins TRBV15 to TRBJ2-3, with 7 bases fitting TRBD2. The CDR3 consists of 15 residues. CDR1 is LNHNV, CDR2 YYDKDF, per germline (reference sequence).

Note on this clonotype: A read error may explain this, as a much larger clone is one base away. This chain uses TRBV28 with TRBJ2-7; D is perhaps TRBD1 or TRBD2 (5 bases each). CDR1 is MDHEN, CDR2 SYDVKM, per germline. CDR3 length equals 22 residues. The V gene lost 3 bases and the J gene lost 1 base, with 34 bases spanning the gap. CDR3 nucleotide sequence: TGTGCCAGCAGTTTTCCTCCCGTTCGTGACGCACCAAGCCGGGACCGATCCTACGAGCAGTACTTC. Translated, it gives CASSFPPVRDAPSRDRSYEQYF.

The chain links TRBV7-9 to TRBJ2-7; 8 nucleotides align to TRBD2. CDR1 SEHNR and CDR2 FQNEAQ come from the germline V gene (reference sequence). V lost 5 bases, J lost 8 bases, and 11 bases stayed unmatched. This CDR3 spans 14 amino acids. DNA of the CDR3: TGTGCCAGCAGCAGAGGGGGACTAGACTATCAGCAGTACTTC. Residues: CASSRGGLDYQQYF. The whole variable domain, filled in from reference TRBV7-9 and TRBJ2-7, reads DTGVSQNPRHKITKRGQNVTFRCDPISEHNRLYWYRQTLGQGPEFLTYFQNEAQLEKSRLLSDRFSAERPKGSFSTLEIQRTEQGDSAMYLCASSRGGLDYQQYFGPGTRLTVT.

The chain has TRBV2 and TRBJ2-2; 9 bases agree with TRBD1. This CDR3 has 13 amino acids. With V trimmed by 6 bases and J by 7 bases, 3 bases remained unmatched. The germline V gene encodes CDR1 SNHLY and CDR2 FYNNEI. In DNA form, the CDR3 reads TGTGCCAGCAGGGACAGGGGTGGCGGGGAGCTGTTTTTT. Translating gives CASRDRGGGELFF. Variable domain in full (rest from reference TRBV2 and TRBJ2-2): EPEVTQTPSHQVTQMGQEVILRCVPISNHLYFYWYRQILGQKVEFLVSFYNNEISEKSEIFDDQFSVERPDGSNFTLKIRSTKLEDSAMYFCASRDRGGGELFFGEGSRLTVL.

This clonotype occurred a few times. The V and J genes are TRBV30 and TRBJ2-3; perhaps D is TRBD1 or TRBD2 (6 bases each). The CDR3 has 13 residues. Trimming shortened V by 5 bases and J by 5 bases, and 14 bases separated the two germline ends. Germline V CDR1 and CDR2: GTSNPN, SVGIG (reference sequence). The CDR3 nucleotides read TGTGCCTGGGGGACCCGGGGGCAAGATACGCAGTATTTT. As protein: CAWGTRGQDTQYF.

This chain connects TRBV7-2 to TRBJ2-1, with D hard to call. Germline V gene data show CDR1 as SGHTA and CDR2 as FQGNSA. This CDR3 has 15 amino acids. The ends were cut back, 0 bases at V and 2 bases at J, with 8 bases in the middle. The CDR3 is CASSLAWGPYNEQFF. The CDR3 nucleotides read TGTGCCAGCAGCTTAGCCTGGGGTCCCTACAATGAGCAGTTCTTC.

CDR3 protein: CASSAGQGSSNGYTF. CDR3 sequence (DNA): TGTGCCAGCAGCGCGGGACAGGGGTCGAGTAATGGCTACACCTTC. The chain links TRBV7-9 to TRBJ1-2; 10 bases are a match to TRBD1. J gave up 6 bases and V 5 bases, and 9 bases lay outside the gene matches. The CDR3 extends over 15 amino acids. The germline gives CDR1 SEHNR, CDR2 FQNEAQ (reference sequence).

This clonotype turned up a few times. The chain links TRBV12-3 or TRBV12-4 to TRBJ1-1, with 7 bases identical to TRBD1. V lost 8 bases to trimming and J lost 4 bases; unmatched junction nucleotides: 7. The CDR3 totals 13 residues. The CDR3 loop reads CASSGDRATEAFF. As DNA, the CDR3 is TGTGCCAGCTCGGGAGACAGGGCCACTGAAGCTTTCTTT.